The source of this T cell receptor beta chain is a study of T cells after yellow fever vaccination. For the study at large: SMART-Seq v4 Ultra Low Input prepared libraries from low-cell fractions.

The CDR3 contains 13 residues. The ends were cut back, 3 bases at V and 9 bases at J, with 12 bases in the middle. The germline CDR1 and CDR2 sequences are SGHTA and FQGNSA. This clonotype came up many times. From the 5' RACE reads, TCRdb called clonotypes with MiXCR, one entry per CDR3 protein. The sample carries some 600,000 distinct CDR3 sequences, about a sixth recorded once. Sample: PBMCs, taken 4 to 5 days after the first yellow fever vaccination. V and J are TRBV7-2 and TRBJ2-1; a possible D gene is TRBD1 (5 bases). The origin of this receptor is a man between 18 and 29 years old who received the YFV17D yellow fever vaccine. CDR3: CASSFIQGTEQFF. The CDR3 DNA is TGTGCCAGCAGCTTCATCCAGGGAACTGAGCAGTTCTTC.